The sequence of this TCR beta chain was determined in a study of post-analysis software for immune sequencing data (dated by TCRdb to the mid-2010s). Looking at the study overall: Recorded disease courses included relapsing-remitting, secondary progressive and progressive-relapsing multiple sclerosis, with some patients lacking subtype annotation. The patient repertoires were set against approximately 10 previously published healthy control repertoires from donors whose ages ranged from about 6 to 27 years. A subset of samples was prepared in parallel using single-end sample barcoding, then pooled and co-amplified after Illumina adapter ligation.

To demonstrate the VDJtools post-analysis software, the study profiled TCR beta repertoires from the peripheral blood of about 13 young patients with multiple sclerosis. The multiple sclerosis patients were children and adolescents ranging in age from 6 to 15 years. The CDR3 spans 16 residues, from the cysteine through the phenylalanine. Only the CDR3 region is kept as DNA, spanning 48 bases read in frame from base 1. Sequences MNHGY (CDR1) and SAAAGT (CDR2) are obtained from the germline V gene. Trimming removed 10 bases from V and 0 bases from J, leaving 22 bases between the germline ends. In regard to this clonotype: Its binding antigen is unknown. Base qualities are not recorded, but no much larger clone differs from it by a single base.

The library was produced with PCR. These reads were obtained on an Illumina HiSeq 2500. To reduce PCR and sequencing biases, unique molecular identifiers were built into the TCR beta cDNA libraries. About 500,000 cDNA molecules were obtained per 1 to 10 million input T cells, so each molecule approximated one T cell. The patient libraries were prepared and sequenced with the same protocol used for the earlier healthy control dataset. Samples belonging to the same batch were prepared together, multiplexed and sequenced on a shared HiSeq lane. Concerning the study's data processing: MIGEC handled the raw barcoded reads, throwing out single-read molecular identifier groups before consensus assembly and CDR3 extraction. VDJtools was used for post-analysis of the clonotype tables, with diversity normalized by down-sampling every dataset to the smallest sample size. In repertoire overlap clustering, CDR3 amino acid sequences, but not nucleotide sequences, were matched to correct batch-related cross-sample contamination. TCRdb reanalyzed the raw reads on its own, using fastp at Q25 for trimming and MiXCR for clone calling, and kept in-frame beta chains. Rows are unified per CDR3 protein, each entry keeping the most common DNA and genes. The V and J calls were not made by the authors but by TCRdb's processing. For this sample there are under 900,000 distinct CDR3 sequences; roughly 50% appear just once. The ten largest clones add up to roughly 4.4% of the sample.

Overall study results and their limits: Significantly lower normalized Chao1 diversity was found in multiple sclerosis patients than in controls, suggesting substantial peripheral T-cell clonal expansion. The control group was slightly older than the multiple sclerosis patient group. Direct clustering with F measure revealed strong co-clustering of samples prepared in the same batch, which led to a batch-effect correction. Significantly higher frequencies in patients than in controls were found for about five TRBV segments, including TRBV5-6, TRBV5-1 and TRBV20-1.

The clonotype comes from a girl aged 5-17 years with multiple sclerosis. Recombination connected TRBV6-8 to TRBJ2-7; the D gene is not confidently resolved. The specimen was blood. CDR3 sequence: CANPHRINGTSYEQYF. The nucleotide sequence reads as follows: TGTGCCAACCCGCATCGGATCAATGGCACCTCCTACGAGCAGTACTTC.